This TCR beta chain was identified in a study of blood T cell repertoires in COVID-19. Study-level information: The United States, Italy and Spain supplied acute and convalescent COVID-19 samples. Sample material is recorded as cDNA or gDNA derived from T cells, B-cell-depleted T cells, or PBMCs.

As processed by the authors: From reference gene primer amplification, estimates of nucleated cell counts were derived. Produced via immunoSEQ multiplex PCR; TCRdb's table is partial and in-frame only. The DNA was the basis for D and trimming; V, J and clone size are from that table. The profile shows about 150,000 clones, around 84% of them singletons. This clone was picked up one time. This sequence was found in a human donor in a cohort sampled during active COVID-19. The sample consisted of peripheral blood.

The CDR3 bases are TGTGCCAGCAGCTTGGCTAGCAATGAGCAGTTCTTC. Encoded protein: CASSLASNEQFF. The chain has TRBV5-6 and TRBJ2-1; D is unresolved. Germline CDR1 SGHDT, CDR2 YYEEEE. Trimming cost V 0 bases and J 6 bases, with 4 bases left between them. This CDR3 has 12 amino acids.